The clone carrying this TCR beta chain has at least ten counts. What it recognizes is unknown. One junction end disagrees with the germline gene, perhaps due to a read error. This entry comes from a study of T cells in Graves' hyperthyroidism and ophthalmopathy. General study findings and limits: Researchers found most expanded thyroid clonotypes above 0.001 in blood as well. The model identified upcoming ophthalmopathy a median around 7.1 months ahead of onset.

It was RNA transcripts that yielded the amplified TCR beta CDR3 regions. With the HTBI primer set, the TCR CDR3 went through a first round of RT-PCR. TCRdb processed the multiplex PCR reads anew with MiXCR; each CDR3 protein has one entry. Here the sample spans some 98,000 distinct CDR3 sequences, around 42% being singletons. Germline CDR1 SNHLY, CDR2 FYNNEI. The CDR3 loop spans 15 amino acids. The study excluded patients with uncontrolled infection, other autoimmune disease, pregnancy or lactation. Diagnostic assessment was based on clinical symptoms, serum thyroxine and TRAb, thyroid ultrasound and orbital computed tomography.

The receptor was derived from a young woman with Graves' hyperthyroidism. This chain connects TRBV2 to TRBJ2-7, with D perhaps matching TRBD2 (6 bases). Input material: peripheral blood or thyroid tissue (not recorded which). CDR3 sequence: CASSARTYTSRDFLF. The CDR3 DNA sequence: TGTGCCAGCAGTGCCCGAACCTATACTTCACGGGACTTCCTCTTC.